The present entry profiles one TCR beta chain with its context. Its matching antigen is unknown. PCR was performed using 60 Vbeta and 13 Jbeta primers. Sequencing used immunoSEQ multiplex PCR; TCRdb keeps in-frame clones, though not all of them. This table has more than 150,000 clones, 70% to 85% appearing once. This record belongs to a study of cytomegalovirus exposure and HLA in healthy donors. Study-level points and caveats: Follow-up analysis later connected one missense variant in DCLRE1C with trimming of TCR beta V- and J-genes. Earlier findings revealed that most TCR beta V segments proved productive either about 90% or about 30% of the time. Indistinguishable V segments such as TRBV6-2 and TRBV6-3 were excluded.

The germline gives CDR1 SGHTA, CDR2 FQGNSA. This CDR3 region has 15 residues. The V and J ends lost 1 base and 3 bases, in that order; junction bases with no gene match: 2. The receptor was isolated from a young man in good health and CMV-seronegative. Sequencing used PBMCs. V is TRBV7-2 and J is TRBJ2-1; the match to TRBD2 covers 8 bases. The CDR3 here is CASSLVAGFYNEQFF. CDR3 bases: TGTGCCAGCAGCTTAGTAGCGGGATTCTACAATGAGCAGTTCTTC.